This T cell receptor beta chain appears in the sequencing data of a study of shared clonotypes between healthy human individuals. This clone was observed once. Clones were sequenced by immunoSEQ multiplex PCR, and TCRdb holds only the in-frame ones, with some missing. The table has under 2,500,000 clones, 95% seen once. Source material: naive CD4+ T cells sorted from blood. Subset indicated: CD45RA+ positively selected. The receptor was derived from a man aged 18 to 29 in good health.

Here the CDR3 reads CASPTGTSPHEQYF. The CDR3 region has the DNA TGTGCCAGCCCCACCGGGACTAGCCCTCACGAGCAGTACTTC. This chain joins TRBV27 and TRBJ2-7; 9 bases map to TRBD2. There are 14 residues in the CDR3. Germline loops: CDR1 MNHEY, CDR2 SMNVEV (reference sequence). Trimming at V came to 8 bases and at J to 5 bases, leaving 10 bases not matched to a gene.